The entry below gives a single TCR beta chain sequence along with its context. The method was immunoSEQ multiplex PCR; TCRdb's version includes in-frame clones alone and lacks a portion of them. The table includes 65,000 to 70,000 clones, around four fifths detected once. The data originate from a study of OX40 agonist ivuxolimab in advanced cancers. Study-wide background: Patients with hepatocellular carcinoma, melanoma, renal cell or head and neck cancer made up the dose-escalation patients. At 82.7% male, the cohort had a mean age of around 56 years, ranging from about 20 to 79.

Germline V gene sequence: CDR1 SGHAT, CDR2 FQNNGV. Trimming cost V 0 bases and J 8 bases; bases outside gene matches: 9. This CDR3 has 16 residues. Sequencing used CD4+ or CD8+ T cells sorted from blood, obtained in a trial of the OX40 agonist ivuxolimab. This sequence was found in an adult with an advanced solid tumor such as melanoma, head and neck, liver or kidney cancer. This chain joins TRBV11-2 and TRBJ2-1; 8 bases align to TRBD1. The CDR3 DNA reads TGTGCCAGCAGCTTAGATTTAGGACAGGGTATCTATGAGCAGTTCTTC. This codes for CASSLDLGQGIYEQFF.